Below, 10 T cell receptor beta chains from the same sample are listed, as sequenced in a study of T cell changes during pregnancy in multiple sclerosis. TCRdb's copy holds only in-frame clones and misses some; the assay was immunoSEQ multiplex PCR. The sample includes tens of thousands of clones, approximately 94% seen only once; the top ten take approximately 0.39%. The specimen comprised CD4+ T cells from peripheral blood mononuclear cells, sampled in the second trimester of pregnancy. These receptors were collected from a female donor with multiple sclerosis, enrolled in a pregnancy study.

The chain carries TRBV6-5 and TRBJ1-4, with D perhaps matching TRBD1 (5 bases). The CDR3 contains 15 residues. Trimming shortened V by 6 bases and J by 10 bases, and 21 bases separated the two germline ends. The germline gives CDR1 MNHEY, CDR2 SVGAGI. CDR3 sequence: CASRIPPDKTGKLFF. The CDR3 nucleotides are TGTGCCAGCAGAATACCGCCGGACAAAACAGGAAAACTGTTTTTT.

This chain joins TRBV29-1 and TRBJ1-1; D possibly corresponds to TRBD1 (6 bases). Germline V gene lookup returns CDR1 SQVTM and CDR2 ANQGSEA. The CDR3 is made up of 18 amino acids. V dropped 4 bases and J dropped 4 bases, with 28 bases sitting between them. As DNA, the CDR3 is TGCAGCGTTGCGGAACTGAGCTCAACCGGGACACTCCGCACTGAAGCTTTCTTT. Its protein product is CSVAELSSTGTLRTEAFF.

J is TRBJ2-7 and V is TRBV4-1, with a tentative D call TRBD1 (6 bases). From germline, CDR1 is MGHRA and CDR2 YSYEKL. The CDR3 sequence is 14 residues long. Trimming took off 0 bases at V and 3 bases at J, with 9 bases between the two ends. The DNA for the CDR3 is TGCGCCAGCAGCCAAGAGCAGGGGCTCTACGAGCAGTACTTC. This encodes CASSQEQGLYEQYF.

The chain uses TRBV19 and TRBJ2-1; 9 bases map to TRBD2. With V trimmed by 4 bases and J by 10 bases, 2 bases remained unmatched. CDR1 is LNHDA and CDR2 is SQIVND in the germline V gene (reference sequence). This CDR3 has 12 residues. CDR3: CASSTTSGEQFF. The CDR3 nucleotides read TGTGCCAGTAGTACCACTAGCGGGGAGCAGTTCTTC.

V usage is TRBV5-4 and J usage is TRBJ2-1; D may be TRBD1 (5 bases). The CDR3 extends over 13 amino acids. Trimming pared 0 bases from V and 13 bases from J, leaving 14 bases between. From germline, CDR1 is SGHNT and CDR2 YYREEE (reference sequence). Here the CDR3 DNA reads TGTGCCAGCAGCTTGGAGCCAGGGTTTGAACAGTTCTTC. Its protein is CASSLEPGFEQFF.

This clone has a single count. This CDR3 is CASSLLAGGHEQYF. In DNA form, the CDR3 reads TGTGCCAGCAGCTTACTAGCGGGGGGGCACGAGCAGTACTTC. The V gene is TRBV7-2, the J gene TRBJ2-7; 12 positions agree with TRBD2. The V gene's germline CDR1 is SGHTA and CDR2 FQGNSA. The length of the CDR3 is 14 residues. Trimming removed 2 bases from V and 5 bases from J; junction bases left unmatched: 1. Full variable domain (rest looked up from reference TRBV7-2 and TRBJ2-7): GAGVSQSPSNKVTEKGKDVELRCDPISGHTALYWYRQSLGQGLEFLIYFQGNSAPDKSGLPSDRFSAERTGGSVSTLTIQRTQQEDSAVYLCASSLLAGGHEQYFGPGTRLTVT.

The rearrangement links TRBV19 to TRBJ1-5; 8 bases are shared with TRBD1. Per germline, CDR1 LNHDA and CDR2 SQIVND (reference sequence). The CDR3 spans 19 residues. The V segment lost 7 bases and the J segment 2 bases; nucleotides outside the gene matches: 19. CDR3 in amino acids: CASTPTQLTGVKGNQPQHF. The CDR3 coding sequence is TGTGCCAGTACCCCAACCCAATTGACAGGGGTCAAAGGCAATCAGCCCCAGCATTTT. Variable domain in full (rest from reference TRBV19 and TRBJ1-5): DGGITQSPKYLFRKEGQNVTLSCEQNLNHDAMYWYRQDPGQGLRLIYYSQIVNDFQKGDIAEGYSVSREKKESFPLTVTSAQKNPTAFYLCASTPTQLTGVKGNQPQHFGDGTRLSIL.

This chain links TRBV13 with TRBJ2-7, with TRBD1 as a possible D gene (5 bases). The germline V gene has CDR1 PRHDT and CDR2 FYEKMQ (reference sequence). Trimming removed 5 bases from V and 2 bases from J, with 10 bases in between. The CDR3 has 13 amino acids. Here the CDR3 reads CASSTLGAYEQYF. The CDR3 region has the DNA TGTGCCAGCAGCACCCTAGGGGCCTACGAGCAGTACTTC.

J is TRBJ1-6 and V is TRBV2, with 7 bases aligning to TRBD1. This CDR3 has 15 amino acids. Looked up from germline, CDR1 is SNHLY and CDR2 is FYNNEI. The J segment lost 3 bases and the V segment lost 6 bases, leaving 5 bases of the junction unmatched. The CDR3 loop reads CASSVGQIYNSPLHF. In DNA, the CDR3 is TGTGCCAGCAGCGTGGGACAGATCTATAATTCACCCCTCCACTTT.

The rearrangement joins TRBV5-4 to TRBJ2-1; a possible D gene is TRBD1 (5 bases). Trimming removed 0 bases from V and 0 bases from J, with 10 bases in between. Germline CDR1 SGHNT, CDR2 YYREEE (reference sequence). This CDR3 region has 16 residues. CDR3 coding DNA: TGTGCCAGCAGCTTGGAGGGGCTCGTCTCCTACAATGAGCAGTTCTTC. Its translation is CASSLEGLVSYNEQFF.